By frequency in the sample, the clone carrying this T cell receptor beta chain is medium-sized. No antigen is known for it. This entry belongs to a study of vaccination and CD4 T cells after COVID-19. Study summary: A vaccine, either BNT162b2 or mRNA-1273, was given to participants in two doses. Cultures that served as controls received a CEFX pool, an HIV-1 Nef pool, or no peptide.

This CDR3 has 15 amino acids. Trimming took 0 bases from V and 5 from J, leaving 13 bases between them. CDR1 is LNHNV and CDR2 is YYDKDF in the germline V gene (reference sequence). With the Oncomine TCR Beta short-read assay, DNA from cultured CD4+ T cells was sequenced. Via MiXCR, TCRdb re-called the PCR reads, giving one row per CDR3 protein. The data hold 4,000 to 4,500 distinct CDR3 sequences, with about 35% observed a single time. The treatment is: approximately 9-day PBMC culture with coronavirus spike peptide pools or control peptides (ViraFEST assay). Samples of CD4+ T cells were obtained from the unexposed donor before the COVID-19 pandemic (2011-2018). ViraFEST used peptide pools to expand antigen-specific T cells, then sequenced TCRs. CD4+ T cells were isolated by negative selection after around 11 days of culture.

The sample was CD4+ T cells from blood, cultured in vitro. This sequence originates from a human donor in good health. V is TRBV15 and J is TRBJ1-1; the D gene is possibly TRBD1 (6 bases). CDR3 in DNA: TGTGCCACCAGCAGAGATTACAGGGTTGGGACTGAAGCTTTCTTT. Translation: CATSRDYRVGTEAFF. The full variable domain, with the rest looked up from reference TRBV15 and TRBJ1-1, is DAMVIQNPRYQVTQFGKPVTLSCSQTLNHNVMYWYQQKSSQAPKLLFHYYDKDFNNEADTPDNFQSRRPNTSFCFLDIRSPGLGDTAMYLCATSRDYRVGTEAFFGQGTRLTVV.